This T cell receptor beta chain appears in the sequencing data of a study of CD8 T cells in Susac syndrome. General study points: The CD4+ T cell repertoire of patients with Susac syndrome showed no detectable clonal expansion.

Random hexamers were used to reverse transcribe 0.5 to 1 ug of RNA. Amplification of TCR beta CDR3 by immunoSEQ multiplex PCR spanned 54 Vbeta and 13 Jbeta. TCRdb independently ran MiXCR on the immunoSEQ multiplex PCR reads; one entry per CDR3 protein. The sample shows roughly 180,000 distinct CDR3 sequences, roughly 94% of them seen only once. CD8+ and CD4+ T cells taken from blood had their TCR beta sequenced. TEMRA cells underwent FACS enrichment and CD8+ and CD4+ T cells underwent negative isolation. The CDR3 length is 16 residues. CDR1 is DFQATT and CDR2 is SNEGSKA in the germline V gene (reference sequence). V was pared by 5 bases and J by 7 bases, with 16 bases of the junction left unmatched. For this clonotype: The antigen is undetermined.

The sequence came from a human donor with Susac syndrome. Sequencing was done on a sample of CD4+ T cells from PBMCs. The genes are TRBV20-1 and TRBJ2-3, with 9 bases aligning to TRBD2. The chain's CDR3 is CSAGGGGGLARNTQYF. The CDR3 bases are TGCAGTGCTGGGGGCGGAGGGGGACTAGCTCGAAATACGCAGTATTTT.